Listed below are T cell receptor beta chains from one sample, sequenced in a study of T-cell memory formation after mild COVID-19. TCRdb reprocessed the 5' RACE reads with MiXCR, giving one entry per CDR3 protein. This sample yields some 46,000 distinct CDR3 sequences, of which roughly 6.6% are seen a single time; 0.65% to 0.85% belongs to the top ten. What was sequenced was PBMCs or a T cell subset sorted from them (not recorded which). The source of these receptors is an adult who had mild COVID-19 (a few samples of this study predate the infection). Cell type and time point are not known. CDR3s include the opening cysteine and the closing phenylalanine or tryptophan. Clone size is given for some rows only: seen once, a few or many times, or a class if the clone is expanded.

TRBV6-5,TRBJ2-7,many,CASSPLGAPYEQYF
TRBV12-3/TRBV12-4,TRBJ1-4,many,CASRRGREKLFF
TRBV2,TRBJ2-7,few,CASSGLRASGRRSYEQYF
TRBV7-2,TRBJ1-4,.,CASSLSGRYNEKLFF
TRBV29-1,TRBJ1-1,many,CSVYYSLNTEAFF
TRBV6-6,TRBJ1-6,.,CASIKSDGYNSPLHF
TRBV6-2/TRBV6-3,TRBJ1-1,few,CASSSHSGTRNEAFF
TRBV7-3,TRBJ2-2,medium-sized,CASSSIRESGELFF
TRBV5-4,TRBJ2-7,few,CASSSWEWPYEQYF
TRBV30,TRBJ2-7,few,CALSVQGYEQYF
TRBV2,TRBJ1-4,few,CASRSTWTTNNEKLFF
TRBV7-8,TRBJ1-1,many,CASSLSGGPEAFF
TRBV5-1,TRBJ1-3,few,CASSLEGGFSGNTIYF
TRBV5-1,TRBJ2-1,many,CASSSVRDLAGEQFF
TRBV5-1,TRBJ2-5,many,CASSLDTGFQETQYF
TRBV7-9,TRBJ1-4,many,CASSRAQSATNEKLFF
TRBV28,TRBJ1-1,few,CASSPLRAGGGTEAFF
TRBV18,TRBJ2-5,many,CASSPPMGSQETQYF
TRBV20-1,TRBJ1-1,.,CSAGRGTEAFF
TRBV4-3,TRBJ2-1,many,CASSQDRGAPVAGANEQFF
TRBV19,TRBJ1-5,.,CASSIQEGQPQHF
TRBV10-3,TRBJ2-5,few,CAISESSMKETQYF
TRBV6-6,TRBJ1-5,many,CASRQTGQGVVQPQHF
TRBV24-1,TRBJ2-3,many,CATRDPTAGDTQYF
TRBV2,TRBJ1-2,.,CASSEANGYTF
TRBV20-1,TRBJ2-7,.,CSASIFPRNPSYEQYF